Described below is a single T cell receptor (beta chain) sequence and its context. The antigen is not known. One end of the junction is discordant with germline, which a read error may explain. Produced via immunoSEQ multiplex PCR; TCRdb's table is partial and in-frame only. The sample holds 200,000 to 250,000 clones, around 94% seen once. This sample was taken from a study of T cell responses to AZD1222 COVID-19 vaccine. The study, taken as a whole, reports: Spike was spanned by vaccine-associated CD4 TCRs, which were dominant at 160-218 and 743-854. Donors were chiefly white British, with a greater number of females, and clonal diversity was perhaps underestimated. Only five to seven AZD1222 recipients were seropositive at baseline.

This receptor was identified in an adult who received the MenACWY meningococcal vaccine as a control. Source: peripheral blood, taken 28 days after the second dose of the MenACWY control vaccine.

The CDR3 region is CASSQERLTF. The CDR3 nucleotides are TGCGCCAGCAGCCAAGAGCGGCTGACCTTC. The genes are TRBV4-3 and TRBJ2-7; the D is unclear. CDR3 length: 10 residues. Looked up from germline, CDR1 is LGHNA and CDR2 is YSLEER.